This TCR beta chain was retrieved from a study of regulatory T cells in long-lasting Graves disease. Study-wide results and limits: Comparison showed that persistent patients shared more public clonotypes (about 2,600) than new patients (966).

The CDR3 has 18 residues. V lost 0 bases to trimming and J lost 4 bases, with 19 bases between them. Germline V gene data show CDR1 as SNHLY and CDR2 as FYNNEI. Specified time point: persistent/refractory GD, antithyroid drugs over 5 years with positive TRAb. Following extraction of RNA from PBMCs, that RNA was used to make the TCR library. Into tubes containing EDTA, approximately 8.5 milliliters of peripheral blood were drawn. The TCR beta library used iRepertoire HTBI primers with Arm-PCR amplification of CDR3. TCRdb re-analysed the multiplex PCR reads in MiXCR, keeping a single row per CDR3 protein. The table shows about 430,000 distinct CDR3 sequences, with around 20% occurring only once. With respect to this clonotype: What it recognizes is unknown.

Specimen: peripheral blood mononuclear cells (PBMCs), collected when the disease was refractory, from a patient treated with antithyroid drugs. This chain uses TRBV2 with TRBJ2-1, with D possibly TRBD2 on 6 matching bases. The receptor was derived from a female donor with Graves disease. The CDR3 DNA reads as TGTGCCAGCAGTGAAGCTCTTATCAAGCGGGTGGGTTACAATGAGCAGTTCTTC. Protein: CASSEALIKRVGYNEQFF.